The rows below give T cell receptor beta chains drawn from one sample of a study of control samples from healthy donors and cancer patients. Using immunoSEQ multiplex PCR, the repertoire was profiled, and TCRdb retains in-frame clones only, with some absent. The sample contains about 18,000 clones, 84% of which appear only once. The sample comprised PBMCs. The receptors were sampled from a woman in her seventies with lung cancer. The CDR3 runs from the conserved cysteine through the conserved F or W. The order of the fields is J gene, V gene, clone size, D gene, CDR3 DNA, CDR3 protein. A D gene is named only where the DNA matches it firmly. Clone size, where shown, is once, few, many, or a class for clones that have expanded.

J: TRBJ2-7; V: TRBV3-1/TRBV3-2; size: -; D: TRBD2; DNA: TGTGCCAGCAGCCAACTAGCGGGAGGGGCCTACGAGCAGTACTTC; CDR3: CASSQLAGGAYEQYF
J: TRBJ1-1; V: TRBV19; size: -; D: TRBD1; DNA: TGTGCCAGTAGTATAGAAGAGGGGGCCTTCACTGAAGCTTTCTTT; CDR3: CASSIEEGAFTEAFF
J: TRBJ1-5; V: TRBV6-6; size: -; D: -; DNA: TGTGCCAGCGGGAGGGGCGGACAGCCCCAGCATTTT; CDR3: CASGRGGQPQHF
J: TRBJ1-2; V: TRBV11-3; size: -; D: -; DNA: TGTGCCAGCAGCGAAGGGGGTGGCGGCTACACCTTC; CDR3: CASSEGGGGYTF
J: TRBJ2-1; V: TRBV6-6; size: few; D: -; DNA: TGTGCCAGCAGCCGAAACGTAAGGACGAGCTCCTACAATGAGCAGTTCTTC; CDR3: CASSRNVRTSSYNEQFF
J: TRBJ2-6; V: TRBV11-2; size: -; D: -; DNA: TGTGCCAGCAGCTTCTCTCGGGCCAACGTCCTGACTTTC; CDR3: CASSFSRANVLTF
J: TRBJ2-7; V: TRBV6-5; size: -; D: -; DNA: TGTGCCAGCAGTTACTCGGTAATAGCCCCATACGAGCAGTACTTC; CDR3: CASSYSVIAPYEQYF
J: TRBJ2-5; V: TRBV30; size: -; D: TRBD1; DNA: TGTGCCTGGAGTCGGACAGGGAAAAACAAAGAGACCCAGTACTTC; CDR3: CAWSRTGKNKETQYF
J: TRBJ2-7; V: TRBV7-2; size: -; D: -; DNA: TGTGCCAGCAGCTTAGTGACTCCTTACGAGCAGTACTTC; CDR3: CASSLVTPYEQYF
J: TRBJ1-4; V: TRBV28; size: -; D: -; DNA: TGTGCCAGCAGCCCTTGGGGGACACTTAATGAAAAACTGTTTTTT; CDR3: CASSPWGTLNEKLFF
J: TRBJ1-2; V: TRBV3-1/TRBV3-2; size: -; D: TRBD1; DNA: TGTGCCAGCAGCCCCGACAGGGATGGCTACACCTTC; CDR3: CASSPDRDGYTF
J: TRBJ2-5; V: TRBV19; size: -; D: -; DNA: TGTGCCAGTAGTGGAACGGGATGGGAGACCCAGTACTTC; CDR3: CASSGTGWETQYF
J: TRBJ2-4; V: TRBV4-2; size: few; D: TRBD2; DNA: TGTGCCAGCAGCCAAGATCCGGGGATAGCGGGACGACCAAACATTCAGTACTTC; CDR3: CASSQDPGIAGRPNIQYF
J: TRBJ2-3; V: TRBV6-6; size: few; D: TRBD1; DNA: TGTGCCAGCAGATACAGGGGAGCGGGCACAGATACGCAGTATTTT; CDR3: CASRYRGAGTDTQYF
J: TRBJ2-5; V: TRBV11-2; size: -; D: -; DNA: TGTGCCAGCAGCTTAGGGTGGGACACAAGACAAGAGACCCAGTACTTC; CDR3: CASSLGWDTRQETQYF
J: TRBJ2-2; V: TRBV27; size: -; D: TRBD1; DNA: TGTGCCAGCACCTGGACAGGGTGGTCCGGGGAGCTGTTTTTT; CDR3: CASTWTGWSGELFF
J: TRBJ2-5; V: TRBV10-2; size: few; D: -; DNA: TGCGCCAGCAGGGCGGGGCGCGTTGCGGAGACCCAGTACTTC; CDR3: CASRAGRVAETQYF
J: TRBJ1-4; V: TRBV6-5; size: -; D: -; DNA: TGTGCCAGCAGTACTCGGGACCGGGGTGAAAAACTGTTTTTT; CDR3: CASSTRDRGEKLFF
J: TRBJ2-3; V: TRBV7-9; size: once; D: -; DNA: TGTGCCAGCAGCTTATGGAGGAATACGCAGTATTTT; CDR3: CASSLWRNTQYF
J: TRBJ1-6; V: TRBV4-2; size: -; D: TRBD1; DNA: TGTGCCAGCAGCCAAGAGTTCCGGGACAGGGGTTCACCCCTCCACTTT; CDR3: CASSQEFRDRGSPLHF
J: TRBJ1-2; V: TRBV7-9; size: -; D: -; DNA: TGTGCCAGCAGCTGGACAGATTATGGCTACACCTTC; CDR3: CASSWTDYGYTF
J: TRBJ1-4; V: TRBV3-1/TRBV3-2; size: -; D: -; DNA: TGTGCCAGCAGCCTCCTGACGGAAACTGGTGAAAAACTGTTTTTT; CDR3: CASSLLTETGEKLFF
J: TRBJ1-2; V: TRBV5-6; size: -; D: TRBD1; DNA: TGTGCCAGCAGCTTGGGGGTGGGACAGAACTATGGCTACACCTTC; CDR3: CASSLGVGQNYGYTF
J: TRBJ2-2; V: TRBV7-2; size: -; D: TRBD2; DNA: TGTGCCAGCAGCTTAGCTAGCGGGTTGAACACCGGGGAGCTGTTTTTT; CDR3: CASSLASGLNTGELFF
J: TRBJ1-4; V: TRBV30; size: once; D: -; DNA: TGTGCCTGGAGTGAGGACAGCAATGAAAAACTGTTTTTT; CDR3: CAWSEDSNEKLFF
J: TRBJ1-3; V: TRBV7-2; size: -; D: -; DNA: TGTGCCAGCAGTCCACAGTCAGGCTCTGGAAACACCATATATTTT; CDR3: CASSPQSGSGNTIYF
J: TRBJ2-1; V: TRBV5-1; size: -; D: TRBD2; DNA: TGCGCCAGCAGCCTCGGGACTAGCGGGACTGGCAATGAGCAGTTCTTC; CDR3: CASSLGTSGTGNEQFF
J: TRBJ2-5; V: TRBV7-9; size: -; D: -; DNA: TGTGCCAGCAGTCCTCAGGGGGGTGGAGAGACCCAGTACTTC; CDR3: CASSPQGGGETQYF
J: TRBJ2-1; V: TRBV27; size: -; D: -; DNA: TGTGCCAGCACGAACGACAATGAGCAGTTCTTC; CDR3: CASTNDNEQFF
J: TRBJ2-1; V: TRBV7-6; size: -; D: -; DNA: TGTGCCAGCAGCTTAGCGCAGGGCCCCGGTGAGCAGTTCTTC; CDR3: CASSLAQGPGEQFF
J: TRBJ1-6; V: TRBV28; size: -; D: TRBD1; DNA: TGTGCCAGCAGTCCATCCCCGGGACAGGGGATCTATAATTCACCCCTCCACTTT; CDR3: CASSPSPGQGIYNSPLHF
J: TRBJ2-3; V: TRBV5-1; size: -; D: -; DNA: TGCGCCAGCAGCTGGGACACCAATACGCAGTATTTT; CDR3: CASSWDTNTQYF
J: TRBJ1-4; V: TRBV6-1; size: -; D: -; DNA: TGTGCCAGCAGTGAACGGTTACGTCCAACTAATGAAAAACTGTTTTTT; CDR3: CASSERLRPTNEKLFF
J: TRBJ1-3; V: TRBV19; size: -; D: -; DNA: TGTGCCAGTACCGACCGACTGAACTCTGGAAACACCATATATTTT; CDR3: CASTDRLNSGNTIYF
J: TRBJ2-5; V: TRBV6-1; size: once; D: TRBD1; DNA: TGTGCCAGCAGCGGGACAGTCCAAGAGACCCAGTACTTC; CDR3: CASSGTVQETQYF
J: TRBJ1-1; V: TRBV6-5; size: few; D: -; DNA: TGTGCCAGCAGTTACCCGGACAGCGGGATTGCTTTCTTT; CDR3: CASSYPDSGIAFF
J: TRBJ2-7; V: TRBV20-1; size: -; D: -; DNA: TGCAGTGCTAGTGCCGGGGCAGGTCGCAACGAGCAGTACTTC; CDR3: CSASAGAGRNEQYF
J: TRBJ2-1; V: TRBV19; size: -; D: -; DNA: TGTGCCAGTAGTATAGTCAATGAGCAGTTCTTC; CDR3: CASSIVNEQFF
J: TRBJ1-1; V: TRBV11-2; size: -; D: TRBD1; DNA: TGTGCCAGCAGCCAGAGACAGGGTAACACTGAAGCTTTCTTT; CDR3: CASSQRQGNTEAFF
J: TRBJ2-7; V: TRBV19; size: few; D: TRBD1; DNA: TGTGCCAGTAGTAACCCTCGGACAGGCTCCTACGAGCAGTACTTC; CDR3: CASSNPRTGSYEQYF
J: TRBJ2-2; V: TRBV11-2; size: -; D: -; DNA: TGTGCCAGCAGCTTAGGGGGAAAGAACACCGGGGAGCTGTTTTTT; CDR3: CASSLGGKNTGELFF
J: TRBJ1-1; V: TRBV5-3; size: -; D: -; DNA: TGTGCCGCCTCCGGGCCTGAAGCTTTCTTT; CDR3: CAASGPEAFF
J: TRBJ2-7; V: TRBV27; size: -; D: TRBD2; DNA: TGTGCCAGCAGCCGAACTAGCGAAAGCTCCTACGAGCAGTACTTC; CDR3: CASSRTSESSYEQYF
J: TRBJ2-7; V: TRBV7-2; size: -; D: TRBD2; DNA: TGTGCCAGCAGCTTAACGGGAGGGCCTATCCACGAGCAGTACTTC; CDR3: CASSLTGGPIHEQYF
J: TRBJ2-7; V: TRBV5-4; size: -; D: -; DNA: TGTGCCAGCAGCCGGGGGGGTCGGGACAGGGCTGTTCACGAGCAGTACTTC; CDR3: CASSRGGRDRAVHEQYF
J: TRBJ2-3; V: TRBV9; size: -; D: -; DNA: TGTGCCAGCAGCGTAGCTCCGACTAGCACAGATACGCAGTATTTT; CDR3: CASSVAPTSTDTQYF
J: TRBJ2-3; V: TRBV9; size: -; D: -; DNA: TGTGCCAGCAGCGTAGATGCAGGGTCCATGGATACGCAGTATTTT; CDR3: CASSVDAGSMDTQYF
J: TRBJ2-2; V: TRBV6-4; size: -; D: TRBD1; DNA: TGTGCCAGCAGTTCACAGGGGAACGGGGAGCTGTTTTTT; CDR3: CASSSQGNGELFF
J: TRBJ1-5; V: TRBV10-3; size: -; D: -; DNA: TGTGCCATCAGGTGGGACTTGGCTGGGCCCCAGCATTTT; CDR3: CAIRWDLAGPQHF
J: TRBJ1-2; V: TRBV6-2/TRBV6-3; size: -; D: -; DNA: TGTGCCAGCAGTGACCCACCCCCGGGACAAGAATGGGAAAGCACCTTC; CDR3: CASSDPPPGQEWESTF
J: TRBJ2-3; V: TRBV6-5; size: -; D: -; DNA: TGTGCCAGCAGTTACAGGCCTGAACACACAGATACGCAGTATTTT; CDR3: CASSYRPEHTDTQYF
J: TRBJ1-2; V: TRBV12-3/TRBV12-4; size: -; D: -; DNA: TGTGCCAGCAGCTACCTCCTCTATGGCTACACCTTC; CDR3: CASSYLLYGYTF
J: TRBJ2-7; V: TRBV10-2; size: -; D: TRBD2; DNA: TGCGCCAGCAGTGCGCTCGGACTAGCGGGCGAGCAGTACTTC; CDR3: CASSALGLAGEQYF
J: TRBJ1-1; V: TRBV18; size: -; D: -; DNA: TGTGCCAGCTCACCACGGGCATCACAGAACACTGAAGCTTTCTTT; CDR3: CASSPRASQNTEAFF
J: TRBJ1-1; V: TRBV5-1; size: -; D: -; DNA: TGCGCCAGCAGCTTTAAAGGAGACACTGAAGCTTTCTTT; CDR3: CASSFKGDTEAFF
J: TRBJ2-7; V: TRBV7-2; size: -; D: TRBD1; DNA: TGTGCCAGCAGCGTACGCGCCGACAGGGTGATGTACTTC; CDR3: CASSVRADRVMYF
J: TRBJ2-2; V: TRBV5-4; size: -; D: -; DNA: TGTGCCAGCAGCTCACGCCAGGAGAACACCGGGGAGCTGTTTTTT; CDR3: CASSSRQENTGELFF
J: TRBJ1-5; V: TRBV28; size: -; D: -; DNA: TGTGCCAGCAGTCGCGGCCATAGCAATCAGCCCCAGCATTTT; CDR3: CASSRGHSNQPQHF
J: TRBJ1-1; V: TRBV11-3; size: -; D: TRBD1; DNA: TGTGCCAGCAGCGCCTATAGGACAGGGAGAACTGAAGCTTTCTTT; CDR3: CASSAYRTGRTEAFF
J: TRBJ1-3; V: TRBV5-6; size: -; D: -; DNA: TGTGCCAGCAGCTTGGAACATCGACGGGGCGCTGGAAACACCATATATTTT; CDR3: CASSLEHRRGAGNTIYF